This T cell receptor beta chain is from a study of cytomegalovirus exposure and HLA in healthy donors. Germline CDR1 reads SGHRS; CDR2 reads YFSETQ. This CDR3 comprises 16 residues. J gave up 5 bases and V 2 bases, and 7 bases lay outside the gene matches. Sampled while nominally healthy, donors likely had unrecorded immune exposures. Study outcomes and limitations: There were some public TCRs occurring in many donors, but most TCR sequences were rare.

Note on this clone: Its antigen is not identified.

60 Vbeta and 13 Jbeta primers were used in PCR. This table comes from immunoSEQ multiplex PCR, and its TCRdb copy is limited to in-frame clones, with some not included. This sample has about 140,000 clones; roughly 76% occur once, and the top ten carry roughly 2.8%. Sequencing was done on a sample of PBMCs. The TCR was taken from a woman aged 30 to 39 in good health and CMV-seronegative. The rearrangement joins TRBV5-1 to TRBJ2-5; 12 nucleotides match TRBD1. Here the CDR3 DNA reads TGCGCCAGCAGCTTCTCCGGGACAGGGGGCGCTGAGACCCAGTACTTC. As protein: CASSFSGTGGAETQYF.